The 24 T cell receptor beta chains in this list originate from one sample, sequenced in a study of beta chain features in type 1 diabetes. The entirety of the isolated RNA underwent reverse transcription, so expressed TCRB transcripts were sequenced. The assay was immunoSEQ multiplex PCR, and TCRdb's table has in-frame clones only and misses some. The sample lists some 19,000 clones; around 50% were seen once. Sequenced: stem cell memory CD4+ T cells from blood. These receptor sequences come from a man younger than 35 in good health.

J is TRBJ2-2 and V is TRBV19, with TRBD1 as a possible D gene (6 bases). The CDR3 loop spans 14 amino acids. V shed 5 bases and J shed 7 bases, with 14 bases lying between them. Germline CDR1 is LNHDA and CDR2 is SQIVND (reference sequence). As DNA, the CDR3 is TGTGCCAGTAGTCAACAGGGTTTCGGCGGGGAGCTGTTTTTT. This encodes CASSQQGFGGELFF. The variable domain in full, with the rest retrieved from reference TRBV19 and TRBJ2-2, is DGGITQSPKYLFRKEGQNVTLSCEQNLNHDAMYWYRQDPGQGLRLIYYSQIVNDFQKGDIAEGYSVSREKKESFPLTVTSAQKNPTAFYLCASSQQGFGGELFFGEGSRLTVL.

Details on this clone: Relative to the germline gene, one junction end is altered; a read error may explain this. This rearrangement joins TRBV7-3 to TRBJ2-1; 9 nucleotides align to TRBD1. Germline CDR1 SGHTA, CDR2 FQGTGA. The CDR3 loop spans 16 amino acids. The CDR3 region is CASSITGGGPYNEQFF. Written as DNA, the CDR3 is TGTGCCAGCAGCATAACAGGGGGCGGCCCCTACAATGAGCAGTTCTTC.

The rearrangement joins TRBV10-3 to TRBJ1-5; the D is unclear. CDR3 length: 13 residues. Deletions cut 0 bases from V and 4 bases from J, with 4 bases between. The germline V gene encodes CDR1 ENHRY and CDR2 SYGVKD. The CDR3 here is CAISESLNQPQHF. The CDR3 bases are TGTGCCATCAGTGAGTCCTTAAATCAGCCCCAGCATTTT.

This clone has a handful of counts. V gene TRBV7-9 combines with J gene TRBJ2-1; D not certain. CDR3 length equals 14 residues. Trimming pared 1 base from V and 4 bases from J, leaving 8 bases between. Germline V gives CDR1 SEHNR, CDR2 FQNEAQ (reference sequence). CDR3 DNA: TGTGCCAGCAGCTTAGAGACAAGGTACAATGAGCAGTTCTTC. It translates to CASSLETRYNEQFF.

The genes are TRBV7-2 and TRBJ2-4, with 11 bases matching TRBD2. In germline, CDR1 is SGHTA, CDR2 FQGNSA. This CDR3 contains 18 residues. Trimming removed 5 bases from V and 0 bases from J; junction bases left unmatched: 9. CDR3 in amino acids: CASSPGLAGVLAKNIQYF. The CDR3 bases are TGTGCCAGCAGCCCTGGACTAGCGGGCGTGCTAGCCAAAAACATTCAGTACTTC. The full variable domain, in which reference TRBV7-2 and TRBJ2-4 provide the parts outside the CDR3, is GAGVSQSPSNKVTEKGKDVELRCDPISGHTALYWYRQSLGQGLEFLIYFQGNSAPDKSGLPSDRFSAERTGGSVSTLTIQRTQQEDSAVYLCASSPGLAGVLAKNIQYFGAGTRLSVL.

The chain is built from TRBV5-6 and TRBJ1-4; the D is unclear. Deletions cut 0 bases from V and 5 bases from J, with 11 bases between. This CDR3 has 15 amino acids. Germline V lookup: CDR1 SGHDT, CDR2 YYEEEE. CDR3 sequence reads: CASSLVRDANEKLFF. CDR3 sequence (DNA): TGTGCCAGCAGCTTGGTACGGGATGCGAATGAAAAACTGTTTTTT.

This clone has just a few counts. The chain employs TRBV6-1 and TRBJ2-5; TRBD2 might be the D (6 bases). The CDR3 is made up of 14 amino acids. Germline loops: CDR1 MNHNS, CDR2 SASEGT. Trimming left V 6 bases short and J 3 bases short, with 14 bases between. Here the CDR3 reads CASSLGRFEETQYF. The CDR3 region has the DNA TGTGCCAGCAGCCTGGGGAGGTTTGAAGAGACCCAGTACTTC.

The chain recombines TRBV9 with TRBJ2-1, with D tentatively TRBD2 (6 bases). CDR1 is SGDLS, CDR2 YYNGEE, per germline. Trimming took off 4 bases at V and 2 bases at J, with 16 bases between the two ends. CDR3 length: 16 residues. CDR3 DNA sequence: TGTGCCAGCAGCCATTCCGGATCGGGGGCCTACAATGAGCAGTTCTTC. Protein sequence: CASSHSGSGAYNEQFF. The whole variable domain, remainder taken from reference TRBV9 and TRBJ2-1, is DSGVTQTPKHLITATGQRVTLRCSPRSGDLSVYWYQQSLDQGLQFLIQYYNGEERAKGNILERFSAQQFPDLHSELNLSSLELGDSALYFCASSHSGSGAYNEQFFGPGTRLTVL.

This clone has only a few counts. This chain links TRBV11-2 with TRBJ2-4; weak D call: TRBD1 (5 bases). Between the trimmed V and J ends, which lost 8 bases and 2 bases, there was a span of 25 bases. The CDR3 length is 18 residues. Germline V CDR1 and CDR2: SGHAT, FQNNGV. The CDR3 DNA sequence: TGTGCCAGCCGCCGGCCTGGGGCAGGGCCTTTGACCAAAAACATTCAGTACTTC. This sequence encodes CASRRPGAGPLTKNIQYF. Variable domain in full (rest from reference TRBV11-2 and TRBJ2-4): EAGVAQSPRYKIIEKRQSVAFWCNPISGHATLYWYQQILGQGPKLLIQFQNNGVVDDSQLPKDRFSAERLKGVDSTLKIQPAKLEDSAVYLCASRRPGAGPLTKNIQYFGAGTRLSVL.

This clone occurred a few times. The V and J genes are TRBV28 and TRBJ2-1; 12 bases are a match to TRBD2. The CDR3 is 17 amino acids. CDR1 is MDHEN and CDR2 is SYDVKM in the germline V gene. V shed 5 bases, J shed 8 bases, and the junction held 13 bases outside the gene matches. CDR3 loop: CASSRRRTSGVPDEQFF. The CDR3 region has the DNA TGTGCCAGCAGTCGACGAAGGACTAGCGGGGTTCCGGATGAGCAGTTCTTC. The variable domain in full, completed from reference TRBV28 and TRBJ2-1, reads DVKVTQSSRYLVKRTGEKVFLECVQDMDHENMFWYRQDPGLGLRLIYFSYDVKMKEKGDIPEGYSVSREKKERFSLILESASTNQTSMYLCASSRRRTSGVPDEQFFGPGTRLTVL.

In this sample, this clone turned up a few times. The chain carries TRBV28 and TRBJ1-2; no clear D gene. This CDR3 is built from 13 residues. V was clipped by 4 bases and J by 8 bases, with 14 bases between them. Germline V gene sequence: CDR1 MDHEN, CDR2 SYDVKM. Here the CDR3 DNA reads TGTGCCAGCAGTTCTGCCTATTCGTGGGGCTACACCTTC. Translated: CASSSAYSWGYTF.

The genes are TRBV9 and TRBJ1-4; 10 nucleotides match TRBD1. V trimming: 3 bases; J trimming: 8 bases; junction bases outside the gene matches: 4. CDR1 is SGDLS, CDR2 YYNGEE, per germline. This CDR3 has 14 amino acids. CDR3 loop: CASSAGTGVEKLFF. The CDR3 region has the DNA TGTGCCAGCAGCGCCGGGACAGGGGTCGAAAAACTGTTTTTT. The full variable domain, in which reference TRBV9 and TRBJ1-4 provide the parts outside the CDR3, is DSGVTQTPKHLITATGQRVTLRCSPRSGDLSVYWYQQSLDQGLQFLIQYYNGEERAKGNILERFSAQQFPDLHSELNLSSLELGDSALYFCASSAGTGVEKLFFGSGTQLSVL.

This rearrangement joins TRBV5-5 to TRBJ1-2, with D possibly matching TRBD1 (5 bases). V was trimmed by 5 bases and J by 1 base, leaving 12 bases between them. The germline gives CDR1 SGHKS, CDR2 YYEKEE (reference sequence). This CDR3 has 14 residues. The DNA for the CDR3 is TGTGCCAGCAGTAAAGGGGCGAGTAACTATGGCTACACCTTC. It yields the protein CASSKGASNYGYTF.

The chain combines TRBV5-1 with TRBJ2-1; 8 positions match TRBD2. Germline assignment: CDR1 SGHRS and CDR2 YFSETQ. CDR3 length equals 13 residues. The ends lost 0 bases at V and 14 bases at J; junction bases unmatched: 7. This CDR3 is CASSLGFRSGEFF. The CDR3 nucleotides are TGCGCCAGCAGCTTGGGTTTCCGTAGCGGGGAGTTCTTC.

The V gene is TRBV18, the J gene TRBJ2-1, with 11 bases aligning to TRBD1. The CDR3 covers 16 residues. Unmatched junction bases numbered 5, after V lost 3 bases and J lost 4 bases. From germline, CDR1 is KGHSH and CDR2 LQKENI. CDR3 bases: TGTGCCAGCTCACCGGACCGGGACAGGGGGTACAATGAGCAGTTCTTC. Encoded protein: CASSPDRDRGYNEQFF.

The V call is TRBV19, the J call TRBJ1-5; D call uncertain. Germline V lookup: CDR1 LNHDA, CDR2 SQIVND (reference sequence). The CDR3 is 13 residues long. Trimming left V 4 bases short and J 5 bases short, with 9 bases between. The CDR3 protein is CASSRPGDQPQHF. In DNA, the CDR3 is TGTGCCAGTAGTAGACCCGGGGATCAGCCCCAGCATTTT.

J is TRBJ2-7 and V is TRBV18; the match to TRBD2 covers 8 bases. CDR1 and CDR2 from the germline V gene are KGHSH and LQKENI. Trimming at V came to 9 bases and at J to 2 bases, leaving 6 bases not matched to a gene. CDR3 length: 13 residues. The CDR3: CASQRELPYEQYF. CDR3 sequence (DNA): TGTGCCAGTCAGCGGGAGCTTCCCTACGAGCAGTACTTC.

This clone was observed a few times. This sequence joins TRBV7-9 and TRBJ1-2; D perhaps matches TRBD1 (5 bases). Germline loops: CDR1 SEHNR, CDR2 FQNEAQ (reference sequence). The V gene lost 3 bases and the J gene lost 4 bases, with 15 bases spanning the gap. CDR3 length: 15 residues. The CDR3 sequence is CASSFPTDSGYGYTF. The CDR3 nucleotides read TGTGCCAGCAGCTTCCCGACAGATTCAGGCTATGGCTACACCTTC.

This rearrangement joins TRBV28 to TRBJ1-5; 8 nucleotides match TRBD1. The trim removed 2 bases at V and 7 bases at J, leaving 4 bases unmatched. The germline gives CDR1 MDHEN, CDR2 SYDVKM. This CDR3 is 14 amino acids long. CDR3 loop: CASSLRTGNQPQHF. The DNA for the CDR3 is TGTGCCAGCAGTTTACGGACAGGGAACCAGCCCCAGCATTTT.

This rearrangement joins TRBV11-1 to TRBJ1-6, with no clear D. V lost 5 bases and J lost 9, with 11 bases in between. The germline CDR1 and CDR2 sequences are SGHAT and FQDESV (reference sequence). The CDR3 contains 13 residues. CDR3 bases: TGTGCCAGCAGCCAAAGGCGGAGTTCACCCCTCCACTTT. It encodes CASSQRRSSPLHF.

This clone was detected only a few times. The chain couples TRBV7-2 to TRBJ1-2; 8 bases are a match to TRBD1. CDR3 length: 15 residues. V lost 0 bases, J lost 8 bases, and 8 bases stayed unmatched. Germline V lookup: CDR1 SGHTA, CDR2 FQGNSA. CDR3 region: CASSLAPPRGQGYTF. The CDR3 coding sequence is TGTGCCAGCAGCTTAGCGCCCCCCAGGGGGCAAGGCTACACCTTC. Full variable domain (rest looked up from reference TRBV7-2 and TRBJ1-2): GAGVSQSPSNKVTEKGKDVELRCDPISGHTALYWYRQSLGQGLEFLIYFQGNSAPDKSGLPSDRFSAERTGGSVSTLTIQRTQQEDSAVYLCASSLAPPRGQGYTFGSGTRLTVV.

The V and J genes are TRBV7-2 and TRBJ2-2; 8 nucleotides match TRBD2. Germline trimming cut 5 bases from V and 3 bases from J; bases unmatched to any gene: 5. The germline V gene has CDR1 SGHTA and CDR2 FQGNSA. The CDR3 extends over 15 amino acids. CDR3 residues: CASSPGGRYTGELFF. The CDR3 nucleotides read TGTGCCAGCAGCCCGGGGGGGAGGTACACCGGGGAGCTGTTTTTT.

This sequence joins TRBV4-1 and TRBJ1-1; tentatively, D is TRBD1 (6 bases). CDR1 is MGHRA and CDR2 is YSYEKL in the germline V gene. Trimming took 3 bases from V and 3 from J, leaving 11 bases between them. The CDR3 contains 14 residues. The chain's CDR3 is CASSHGGRDTEAFF. The CDR3 nucleotides read TGCGCCAGCAGCCACGGGGGGCGGGACACTGAAGCTTTCTTT.

The chain uses TRBV18 and TRBJ1-1; 9 bases match TRBD1. The length of the CDR3 is 14 residues. Looked up from germline, CDR1 is KGHSH and CDR2 is LQKENI. With V trimmed by 4 bases and J by 1 base, 1 base remained unmatched. The CDR3 nucleotides are TGTGCCAGCTCACAGGGACAGGGGAACACTGAAGCTTTCTTT. This encodes CASSQGQGNTEAFF.